This TCR beta chain was observed in a study of T cells in Graves' hyperthyroidism and ophthalmopathy. Exclusion followed for patients with uncontrolled infection, other autoimmune disease, pregnancy or lactation. This clonotype was detected ten times or more. The source material, RNA transcripts, was used to amplify TCR beta CDR3 regions. The HTBI primer set was used in a first-round RT-PCR of the TCR CDR3. A single record per CDR3 protein comes from TCRdb applying MiXCR to the multiplex PCR reads. The sample contains around 240,000 distinct CDR3 sequences, about 14% of which appear only once. CDR3 length: 14 residues. Trimming removed 2 bases from V and 5 bases from J, with 12 bases in between. Germline CDR1 reads MGHRA; CDR2 reads YSYEKL.

Sequencing used blood. The clonotype originates from a woman in her thirties or forties with Graves' hyperthyroidism that later progressed to Graves' ophthalmopathy. V and J are TRBV4-1 and TRBJ2-5; D remains unclear. CDR3 bases: TGCGCCAGCAGCCAACAGACTCTAGGGGAGACCCAGTACTTC. Protein sequence: CASSQQTLGETQYF.